Detailed here is one TCR beta chain. Its antigen remains unknown. There are 17 residues in the CDR3. The germline V gene encodes CDR1 LGHDT and CDR2 YNNKEL (reference sequence). Libraries of TRB cDNA were made by 5' RACE and carried UMIs. From its re-call of the 5' RACE reads, TCRdb lists each CDR3 protein once, without DNA. In total, the table holds some 50,000 distinct CDR3 sequences. The record originates from a study of CXCR3-negative and CXCR3-positive naive CD8 T cells. Findings and caveats of the study: Diversity proved comparably high across both naive subsets and much lower in memory CD8+ cells.

Sequencing was done on a sample of naive CXCR3- CD8+ T cells from blood. As to subset: CD45RO-CCR7+CD27+CD95- naive CD8+ T cells lacking CXCR3 (TNR3-). The chain couples TRBV3-1 to TRBJ2-7; no DNA is available, so the TRBD2 call from TCRdb remains unchecked. The sequence was collected from a human donor in good health. Some clones in this sample may be carry-over from other donors' samples. CDR3 protein: CASSQVKREGRTYEQYF.